A selection of T cell receptor beta chains follows, all from one sample in a study of a mutant IDH1 vaccine in newly diagnosed glioma. Their antigens are not known. Sequencing was performed with immunoSEQ multiplex PCR; in TCRdb, only in-frame clones are kept and a portion is missing. This sample has tens of thousands of clones, with 75% to 90% found just once. Sample: PBMCs, taken from a glioma patient whose treatment included an IDH1 peptide vaccine. All receptors derive from a man aged 50 to 60 with glioma. Each CDR3 is given with its conserved first and last residue. Fields, in order: D gene, J gene, CDR3 length, V gene, clone size, CDR3 DNA, CDR3 protein. The D gene is left open where the match is weak. Some rows have no size entry. The others give once, few or many, or a class for an expanded clone.

D gene: TRBD1
J gene: TRBJ2-2
CDR3 length: 16
V gene: TRBV4-2
clone size: .
CDR3 DNA: TGTGCCAGCAGCCCCCGGGACAGGGCGAGGACCGGGGAGCTGTTTTTT
CDR3 protein: CASSPRDRARTGELFF

D gene: .
J gene: TRBJ2-1
CDR3 length: 13
V gene: TRBV5-6
clone size: .
CDR3 DNA: TGTGCCAGCAGCTACAGGACAGACTCATCCACGTTCTTC
CDR3 protein: CASSYRTDSSTFF

D gene: .
J gene: TRBJ2-5
CDR3 length: 15
V gene: TRBV7-2
clone size: .
CDR3 DNA: TGTGCCAGCAGCGACAACAGGGGAGGAAAAGAGACCCAGTACTTC
CDR3 protein: CASSDNRGGKETQYF

D gene: .
J gene: TRBJ2-2
CDR3 length: 15
V gene: TRBV5-1
clone size: once
CDR3 DNA: TGCGCCAGCAGCTTGGGACAGTCCGGCACCGGGGAGCTGTTTTTT
CDR3 protein: CASSLGQSGTGELFF

D gene: TRBD1
J gene: TRBJ1-5
CDR3 length: 13
V gene: TRBV18
clone size: .
CDR3 DNA: TGTGCCAGCTCACCTCGACAGGGGGCCCTTCAGCATTTT
CDR3 protein: CASSPRQGALQHF

D gene: .
J gene: TRBJ2-1
CDR3 length: 15
V gene: TRBV7-2
clone size: .
CDR3 DNA: TGTGCCAGCATCCTAGGGGTAGCGACCAACAATGAGCAGTTCTTC
CDR3 protein: CASILGVATNNEQFF

D gene: .
J gene: TRBJ2-2
CDR3 length: 16
V gene: TRBV9
clone size: .
CDR3 DNA: TGTGCCAGCAGCGTAGGGGGTAAGGCGAACACCGGGGAGCTGTTTTTT
CDR3 protein: CASSVGGKANTGELFF

D gene: .
J gene: TRBJ2-7
CDR3 length: 15
V gene: TRBV27
clone size: .
CDR3 DNA: TGTGCCAGCAGTTTATCGTGGGGCACCGACTACGAGCAGTACTTC
CDR3 protein: CASSLSWGTDYEQYF

D gene: .
J gene: TRBJ2-2
CDR3 length: 14
V gene: TRBV25-1
clone size: .
CDR3 DNA: TGTGCCAGCAGTGAATCTACCTTAGCCGGGGAGCTGTTTTTT
CDR3 protein: CASSESTLAGELFF

D gene: .
J gene: TRBJ1-1
CDR3 length: 14
V gene: TRBV19
clone size: .
CDR3 DNA: TGTGCCAGTAGTCTGGGTTTCATGAACACTGAAGCTTTCTTT
CDR3 protein: CASSLGFMNTEAFF

D gene: .
J gene: TRBJ2-7
CDR3 length: 11
V gene: TRBV20-1
clone size: .
CDR3 DNA: TGCAGTGCTAGTCAGGGCAACGAGCAGTACTTC
CDR3 protein: CSASQGNEQYF

D gene: .
J gene: TRBJ1-5
CDR3 length: 14
V gene: TRBV2
clone size: .
CDR3 DNA: TGTGCCAGCAGTGAAGCAGGGGTCAATCAGCCCCAGCATTTT
CDR3 protein: CASSEAGVNQPQHF

D gene: .
J gene: TRBJ2-7
CDR3 length: 13
V gene: TRBV5-8
clone size: .
CDR3 DNA: TGTGCCAGCGAAGAGAAGCCAGCTGTCGAGCAGTACTTC
CDR3 protein: CASEEKPAVEQYF

D gene: .
J gene: TRBJ2-4
CDR3 length: 14
V gene: TRBV10-3
clone size: .
CDR3 DNA: TGTGCCATCAGTGATGGGCTAGCCGGAAACATTCAGTACTTC
CDR3 protein: CAISDGLAGNIQYF

D gene: .
J gene: TRBJ2-3
CDR3 length: 15
V gene: TRBV7-9
clone size: once
CDR3 DNA: TGTGCCAGCAGCTTCAGTAGGGGAGGCACAGATACGCAGTATTTT
CDR3 protein: CASSFSRGGTDTQYF

D gene: .
J gene: TRBJ1-3
CDR3 length: 16
V gene: TRBV19
clone size: .
CDR3 DNA: TGTGCCAGTAGTATAATAGGGACACGCTCTGGAAACACCATATATTTT
CDR3 protein: CASSIIGTRSGNTIYF

D gene: .
J gene: TRBJ2-1
CDR3 length: 15
V gene: TRBV5-1
clone size: .
CDR3 DNA: TGCGCCAGCAGCTTGGGGGTGGGAGTGCAGAATGAGCAGTTCTTC
CDR3 protein: CASSLGVGVQNEQFF

D gene: TRBD1
J gene: TRBJ1-1
CDR3 length: 16
V gene: TRBV4-1
clone size: once
CDR3 DNA: TGCGCCAGCAGAGGAGGGACAGGGGGAGCGAACACTGAAGCTTTCTTT
CDR3 protein: CASRGGTGGANTEAFF

D gene: TRBD2
J gene: TRBJ2-7
CDR3 length: 16
V gene: TRBV4-2
clone size: few
CDR3 DNA: TGTGCCAGCAGCCAAGAACTAGCGGATAGCTCCTACGAGCAGTACTTC
CDR3 protein: CASSQELADSSYEQYF

D gene: .
J gene: TRBJ2-7
CDR3 length: 15
V gene: TRBV15
clone size: .
CDR3 DNA: TGTGCCACCAGCAGTTCCCAGGTAATCACCTACGAGCAGTACTTC
CDR3 protein: CATSSSQVITYEQYF

D gene: TRBD1
J gene: TRBJ1-1
CDR3 length: 13
V gene: TRBV7-9
clone size: .
CDR3 DNA: TGTGCCAGCAGCTACGACAGGGGGCGGAAAACTTTCTTT
CDR3 protein: CASSYDRGRKTFF

D gene: .
J gene: TRBJ2-2
CDR3 length: 14
V gene: TRBV11-3
clone size: .
CDR3 DNA: TGTGCCAGCACCCCGCAGGGGCGAACCGGGGAGCTGTTTTTT
CDR3 protein: CASTPQGRTGELFF

D gene: .
J gene: TRBJ2-5
CDR3 length: 14
V gene: TRBV9
clone size: .
CDR3 DNA: TGTGCCAGCAGCCGTGGGCAGACGGGGGAGACCCAGTACTTC
CDR3 protein: CASSRGQTGETQYF

D gene: .
J gene: TRBJ1-5
CDR3 length: 14
V gene: TRBV6-1
clone size: .
CDR3 DNA: TGTGCCAGCACCTTCGGGGGAGGGTATCAGCCCCAGCATTTT
CDR3 protein: CASTFGGGYQPQHF

D gene: .
J gene: TRBJ2-5
CDR3 length: 15
V gene: TRBV15
clone size: .
CDR3 DNA: TGTGCCACCAGCAGAGATGGACGAATAGGAGAGACCCAGTACTTC
CDR3 protein: CATSRDGRIGETQYF

D gene: TRBD2
J gene: TRBJ2-7
CDR3 length: 15
V gene: TRBV6-4
clone size: .
CDR3 DNA: TGTGCCAGCAGTGAGGGGACTAGCGGACCCTACGAGCAGTACTTC
CDR3 protein: CASSEGTSGPYEQYF

D gene: .
J gene: TRBJ1-1
CDR3 length: 14
V gene: TRBV7-6
clone size: few
CDR3 DNA: TGTGCCAGCAGCCCCCCTGGATGGAACACTGAAGCTTTCTTT
CDR3 protein: CASSPPGWNTEAFF

D gene: .
J gene: TRBJ2-2
CDR3 length: 13
V gene: TRBV15
clone size: .
CDR3 DNA: TGTGCCACCGGCACGACGAACACCGGGGAGCTGTTTTTT
CDR3 protein: CATGTTNTGELFF

D gene: .
J gene: TRBJ2-7
CDR3 length: 13
V gene: TRBV5-1
clone size: .
CDR3 DNA: TGCGCCAGCAGCTTGCCAGGGAACCACGAGCAGTACTTC
CDR3 protein: CASSLPGNHEQYF

D gene: .
J gene: TRBJ1-2
CDR3 length: 11
V gene: TRBV25-1
clone size: once
CDR3 DNA: TGTGCCAGCAGTACTAACTATGGCTACACCTTC
CDR3 protein: CASSTNYGYTF

D gene: .
J gene: TRBJ1-1
CDR3 length: 14
V gene: TRBV19
clone size: few
CDR3 DNA: TGTGCCAGTAGTTCCCGGGCTCCGAACACTGAAGCTTTCTTT
CDR3 protein: CASSSRAPNTEAFF

D gene: .
J gene: TRBJ1-4
CDR3 length: 15
V gene: TRBV11-2
clone size: .
CDR3 DNA: TGTGCCAGCATCGTCGTCGGGACGGACAATGAAAAACTGTTTTTT
CDR3 protein: CASIVVGTDNEKLFF

D gene: .
J gene: TRBJ1-2
CDR3 length: 13
V gene: TRBV9
clone size: .
CDR3 DNA: TGTGCCAGCAGCGCCGCACCGTACTATGGCTACACCTTC
CDR3 protein: CASSAAPYYGYTF

D gene: TRBD2
J gene: TRBJ2-3
CDR3 length: 15
V gene: TRBV29-1
clone size: once
CDR3 DNA: TGCAGCGTTAGTTGGGCTAGCGGGAGGGCCCCGACGCAGTATTTT
CDR3 protein: CSVSWASGRAPTQYF

D gene: TRBD1
J gene: TRBJ1-1
CDR3 length: 16
V gene: TRBV28
clone size: .
CDR3 DNA: TGTGCCAGCAGGCCCCCCACAGGGGGCCGTGACACTGAAGCTTTCTTT
CDR3 protein: CASRPPTGGRDTEAFF

D gene: TRBD1
J gene: TRBJ2-7
CDR3 length: 15
V gene: TRBV5-8
clone size: .
CDR3 DNA: TGTGCCAGCAGCTCAACCGGGACAGGGGATTACGAGCAGTACTTC
CDR3 protein: CASSSTGTGDYEQYF

D gene: .
J gene: TRBJ2-1
CDR3 length: 15
V gene: TRBV7-2
clone size: .
CDR3 DNA: TGTGCCAGCAGCTTAGCTGGGCAGATCAAGAATGAGCAGTTCTTC
CDR3 protein: CASSLAGQIKNEQFF

D gene: TRBD1
J gene: TRBJ2-7
CDR3 length: 14
V gene: TRBV7-9
clone size: .
CDR3 DNA: TGTGCCAGCAGCCCACAGACAGGGGCCCACGAGCAGTACTTC
CDR3 protein: CASSPQTGAHEQYF

D gene: .
J gene: TRBJ2-7
CDR3 length: 13
V gene: TRBV7-2
clone size: .
CDR3 DNA: TGTGCCAGCAGCTTAGAATCCTTGGTCGAGCAGTACTTC
CDR3 protein: CASSLESLVEQYF

D gene: .
J gene: TRBJ2-2
CDR3 length: 11
V gene: TRBV2
clone size: .
CDR3 DNA: TGTGCCAGCCATTACACCGGGGAGCTGTTTTTT
CDR3 protein: CASHYTGELFF

D gene: .
J gene: TRBJ2-5
CDR3 length: 16
V gene: TRBV19
clone size: .
CDR3 DNA: TGTGCCAGTAGTTCCTGGGACGGAAGGACCCAAGAGACCCAGTACTTC
CDR3 protein: CASSSWDGRTQETQYF

D gene: .
J gene: TRBJ1-4
CDR3 length: 15
V gene: TRBV4-1
clone size: .
CDR3 DNA: TGCGCCAGCAGCCGCTCCCCAGCACATGATGAAAAACTGTTTTTT
CDR3 protein: CASSRSPAHDEKLFF

D gene: .
J gene: TRBJ2-3
CDR3 length: 14
V gene: TRBV7-8
clone size: .
CDR3 DNA: TGTGCCAGCAGCTTAGCCCAGTTCACAGATACGCAGTATTTT
CDR3 protein: CASSLAQFTDTQYF

D gene: TRBD1
J gene: TRBJ1-2
CDR3 length: 13
V gene: TRBV2
clone size: .
CDR3 DNA: TGTGCCAGCAGTGGGGGACAGGGGAATGGCTACACCTTC
CDR3 protein: CASSGGQGNGYTF

D gene: .
J gene: TRBJ1-1
CDR3 length: 13
V gene: TRBV2
clone size: few
CDR3 DNA: TGTGCCAGCAGCCTAACAGGGAGGGCTGAAGCTTTCTTT
CDR3 protein: CASSLTGRAEAFF

D gene: .
J gene: TRBJ2-4
CDR3 length: 16
V gene: TRBV4-3
clone size: .
CDR3 DNA: TGCGCCAGCAGCCAAGACACGGTTCAGGCCAAAAACATTCAGTACTTC
CDR3 protein: CASSQDTVQAKNIQYF

D gene: TRBD1
J gene: TRBJ1-2
CDR3 length: 14
V gene: TRBV27
clone size: .
CDR3 DNA: TGTGCCAGCAGTCAGACAGGGCCATTTGATGGCTACACCTTC
CDR3 protein: CASSQTGPFDGYTF

D gene: .
J gene: TRBJ2-7
CDR3 length: 11
V gene: TRBV5-8
clone size: .
CDR3 DNA: TGTGCCAGCATCATGATACGCGAGCAGTACTTC
CDR3 protein: CASIMIREQYF

D gene: .
J gene: TRBJ1-1
CDR3 length: 12
V gene: TRBV6-1
clone size: .
CDR3 DNA: TGTGCCAGCAGTGAAGTTCAGTCCGTAGCTTTCTTT
CDR3 protein: CASSEVQSVAFF

D gene: TRBD1
J gene: TRBJ2-7
CDR3 length: 14
V gene: TRBV30
clone size: .
CDR3 DNA: TGTGCCTGGCGTGGGACAGGGGCTTTCTACGAGCAGTACTTC
CDR3 protein: CAWRGTGAFYEQYF

D gene: TRBD1
J gene: TRBJ1-5
CDR3 length: 17
V gene: TRBV27
clone size: .
CDR3 DNA: TGTGCCAGCAGTCAAACTTCAGGGGGCAGGGGTAATCAGCCCCAGCATTTT
CDR3 protein: CASSQTSGGRGNQPQHF

D gene: TRBD1
J gene: TRBJ2-1
CDR3 length: 15
V gene: TRBV11-2
clone size: .
CDR3 DNA: TGTGCCAGCAGACCTACCGGGACAGGGAGAAATGAGCAGTTCTTC
CDR3 protein: CASRPTGTGRNEQFF